This T cell receptor beta chain was obtained from a study of monozygotic twins with inflammatory bowel disease. General study findings and limits: Neither one strong signal nor one clonotype associated with IBD was supported. Inverse Simpson values showed less TCRbeta diversity in IBD patients than in their healthy co-twins. Reduced clonotype sharing with other individuals was observed in IBD patients relative to healthy twins, especially with disease activity.

Concerning this clonotype itself: Its antigen is unidentified.

The CDR3 loop spans 16 amino acids. Germline values: CDR1 SGHRS, CDR2 YFSETQ. After re-calling the 5' RACE reads, TCRdb lists one entry per CDR3 protein, DNA absent. The sample has roughly 90,000 distinct CDR3 sequences. The gene calls are TRBV5-1 and TRBJ1-2; TCRdb reports TRBD1, a call that lacks DNA to check it against. The sample comprised blood. This clonotype was obtained from a human donor with ulcerative colitis or Crohn's disease, or a healthy co-twin of an affected twin (not recorded which). CDR3 protein: CASSLVGTGTEDGYTF.